These 29 T cell receptor beta chains came from one sample sequenced in a study of shared clonotypes between healthy human individuals. Terminally differentiated effector memory CD45RA+ cells were left out of the naive CD8 fraction, which was CD45RO-negative and positively selected for CCR7. Method: immunoSEQ multiplex PCR; TCRdb's copy keeps in-frame clones and lacks some. The sample lists more than 2 million clones, about 94% occurring once. Sequences were obtained from naive CD8+ T cells from PBMCs. These receptors all come from a man aged 18 to 29 in good health. Some clones in this sample may be carry-over from other donors' samples.

The chain carries TRBV28 and TRBJ2-1; 8 nucleotides line up with TRBD2. CDR1 and CDR2 (germline): MDHEN, SYDVKM. Losses at the gene ends were 5 bases for V and 2 bases for J; bases not matched to a gene: 5. The CDR3 loop spans 15 amino acids. CDR3 in amino acids: CASSVVGRAYNEQFF. The CDR3 DNA reads as TGTGCCAGCAGTGTGGTCGGGAGGGCCTACAATGAGCAGTTCTTC.

Concerning this clone: This sample also contains other DNA sequences that code for the same CDR3. V is TRBV19 and J is TRBJ2-3; possible D gene TRBD2, 5 bases. Trimming stripped 6 bases from V and 1 base from J, with 8 bases between. This CDR3 comprises 13 residues. Per the germline V gene, CDR1 is LNHDA and CDR2 is SQIVND (reference sequence). The CDR3 DNA follows: TGTGCCAGTAGCCCGAGGGGCACAGATACGCAGTATTTT. It is translated as CASSPRGTDTQYF. Filled out from reference TRBV19 and TRBJ2-3, the complete variable domain reads DGGITQSPKYLFRKEGQNVTLSCEQNLNHDAMYWYRQDPGQGLRLIYYSQIVNDFQKGDIAEGYSVSREKKESFPLTVTSAQKNPTAFYLCASSPRGTDTQYFGPGTRLTVL.

The gene calls are TRBV5-1 and TRBJ2-5; perhaps TRBD2 as D (6 bases). The V gene lost 0 bases and the J gene lost 4 bases, with 22 bases spanning the gap. CDR3 length: 18 residues. CDR1 and CDR2 from the germline V gene are SGHRS and YFSETQ. CDR3 sequence: CASSLATAMEWRGETQYF. The CDR3 nucleotides read TGCGCCAGCAGCTTGGCGACAGCTATGGAGTGGAGGGGAGAGACCCAGTACTTC.

DNA for the CDR3: TGTGCCAGCAGTGGGGGATTGGGACAGGTATTAGCGGGGGACTCGGCAGATACGCAGTATTTT. Residues: CASSGGLGQVLAGDSADTQYF. J is TRBJ2-3 and V is TRBV2, with a tentative D call TRBD2 (9 bases). Trimming left V 4 bases short and J 4 bases short, with 33 bases between. The CDR3 runs 21 residues. Germline V lookup: CDR1 SNHLY, CDR2 FYNNEI.

The V call is TRBV5-6, the J call TRBJ2-2; 7 nucleotides match TRBD2. The ends lost 2 bases at V and 1 base at J; junction bases unmatched: 5. This CDR3 has 16 amino acids. Germline assignment: CDR1 SGHDT and CDR2 YYEEEE. CDR3: CASSFIQRENTGELFF. The CDR3 DNA follows: TGTGCCAGCAGCTTCATCCAGCGGGAGAACACCGGGGAGCTGTTTTTT.

The J gene is TRBJ2-7, the V gene TRBV7-6; TRBD2 matches 7 bases. The ends lost 1 base at V and 0 bases at J; junction bases unmatched: 6. The CDR3 runs to 16 residues. The V gene's germline CDR1 is SGHVS and CDR2 FNYEAQ. In nucleotides, the CDR3 is TGTGCCAGCAGCTTAGTGTCCCTAGCGGACTCCTACGAGCAGTACTTC. This sequence encodes CASSLVSLADSYEQYF.

This clone has just a few counts. V usage is TRBV29-1 and J usage is TRBJ1-1; 10 bases match TRBD1. The CDR3 has 13 amino acids. Germline V gene sequence: CDR1 SQVTM, CDR2 ANQGSEA. V trimming: 6 bases; J trimming: 5 bases; junction bases outside the gene matches: 6. CDR3 DNA: TGCAGCGTGGAGACAGGGGGCTGGACTGAAGCTTTCTTT. Its translation: CSVETGGWTEAFF.

This clone appeared a few times. The gene calls are TRBV6-1 and TRBJ1-2; possibly TRBD1 for D (5 bases). The CDR3 has 16 residues. The V gene lost 2 bases and the J gene lost 11 bases, with 24 bases spanning the gap. Germline V lookup: CDR1 MNHNS, CDR2 SASEGT. The CDR3: CASSETSRRGEWRYTF. The CDR3 DNA sequence: TGTGCCAGCAGTGAAACGTCAAGAAGAGGGGAGTGGCGGTACACCTTC.

This chain connects TRBV15 to TRBJ2-1; TRBD2 is a possible D gene (6 bases). The ends were cut back, 8 bases at V and 0 bases at J, with 20 bases in the middle. Looked up from germline, CDR1 is LNHNV and CDR2 is YYDKDF (reference sequence). This CDR3 region has 17 residues. The CDR3 DNA reads as TGTGCCACCGGATTTTCGTCCTCGACTAGCTCCTACAATGAGCAGTTCTTC. Amino acid sequence: CATGFSSSTSSYNEQFF.

The chain employs TRBV19 and TRBJ2-7; 8 positions match TRBD2. Losses at the gene ends were 6 bases for V and 3 bases for J; bases not matched to a gene: 7. CDR1 and CDR2 (germline): LNHDA, SQIVND (reference sequence). CDR3 length: 14 residues. CDR3 in DNA: TGTGCCAGTAGCGGGAGGGATTTTGGCTACGAGCAGTACTTC. It encodes CASSGRDFGYEQYF.

A single count supports this clone. Other DNA sequences within the sample encode an identical CDR3. The CDR3 nucleotides read TGCGCCAGCAGCCAAGATCGGGTAGGCTATGGCTACACCTTC. It specifies CASSQDRVGYGYTF. The J gene is TRBJ1-2, the V gene TRBV4-3; D is ambiguous. The CDR3 totals 14 residues. Trimming shortened V by 0 bases and J by 4 bases, and 9 bases separated the two germline ends. Germline-derived CDR1 and CDR2 are LGHNA and YSLEER.

This rearrangement joins TRBV28 to TRBJ2-2; the match to TRBD2 covers 8 bases. The germline gives CDR1 MDHEN, CDR2 SYDVKM. The CDR3 sequence is 16 residues long. The V segment lost 2 bases and the J segment 12 bases; nucleotides outside the gene matches: 14. The CDR3: CASSLRKYRSGGKLFF. In DNA, the CDR3 is TGTGCCAGCAGTTTACGGAAGTACAGATCGGGGGGGAAGCTGTTTTTT.

The V call is TRBV5-1, the J call TRBJ1-2; the D gene is possibly TRBD1 (5 bases). The V end lost 4 bases, the J end lost 1 base, and 14 bases lay between the germline ends. This CDR3 comprises 15 residues. Germline V gene lookup returns CDR1 SGHRS and CDR2 YFSETQ. CDR3 in amino acids: CASSPTGTYNYGYTF. CDR3 coding DNA: TGCGCCAGCAGCCCGACCGGGACTTATAACTATGGCTACACCTTC.

V and J are TRBV29-1 and TRBJ2-3, with 8 bases matching TRBD1. The V gene end was trimmed by 5 bases and the J gene end by 2 bases; junction bases not matched to a gene: 6. The CDR3 covers 14 residues. Per germline, CDR1 SQVTM and CDR2 ANQGSEA. The CDR3 region is CSVLDRGDTDTQYF. The CDR3 nucleotides are TGCAGCGTTCTCGACAGGGGCGACACAGATACGCAGTATTTT.

In this sample, this clone turned up once. The DNA for the CDR3 is TGCGCCAGCAGCCAAGGGGGGACACATCCTACCGGGGAGCTGTTTTTT. It encodes CASSQGGTHPTGELFF. The chain joins TRBV4-1 to TRBJ2-2, with a possible D match to TRBD1 (6 bases). Trimming pared 1 base from V and 5 bases from J, leaving 14 bases between. Germline V CDR1 and CDR2: MGHRA, YSYEKL. The CDR3 has 16 residues.

CDR3 DNA sequence: TGTGCCAGCAGTACGGCGGGGGGCTACCAAGAGACCCAGTACTTC. Protein sequence: CASSTAGGYQETQYF. The rearrangement uses TRBV28 and TRBJ2-5; TRBD2 agrees at 8 bases. Germline CDR1 reads MDHEN; CDR2 reads SYDVKM. This CDR3 is built from 15 residues. V trimming: 5 bases; J trimming: 0 bases; junction bases outside the gene matches: 5.

Only one count was recorded for this clone. V and J are TRBV19 and TRBJ2-1, with TRBD1 matching 7 bases. The CDR3 contains 16 residues. V shed 5 bases, J shed 9 bases, and the junction held 16 bases outside the gene matches. Germline V gene data show CDR1 as LNHDA and CDR2 as SQIVND (reference sequence). The CDR3 nucleotides read TGTGCCAGTAGTGCCTGGGGCTTCGAGTACAGGGGTGAGCAGTTCTTC. It translates to CASSAWGFEYRGEQFF.

V and J are TRBV7-8 and TRBJ2-4; D possibly matches TRBD1 or TRBD2 (6 bases each). CDR3 length equals 14 residues. The germline V and J ends were trimmed by 4 bases and 6 bases, with 13 bases remaining between them. Germline V lookup: CDR1 SGHVS, CDR2 FQNEAQ. For the CDR3, the DNA is TGTGCCAGCAGCTCAGGGGACTGGTTAAACATTCAGTACTTC. The encoded protein is CASSSGDWLNIQYF.

Written as DNA, the CDR3 is TGCGCCAGCAGCCCCGCTCCCGGCCTTTACGAGCAGTACTTC. Amino acid sequence: CASSPAPGLYEQYF. This chain joins TRBV4-3 and TRBJ2-7, with D unresolved. Trimming pared 4 bases from V and 4 bases from J, leaving 14 bases between. The length of the CDR3 is 14 residues. In germline, CDR1 is LGHNA, CDR2 YSLEER.

This chain links TRBV6-5 with TRBJ2-1; TRBD2 matches 8 bases. The CDR3 totals 15 residues. J lost 6 bases, V lost 0 bases, and 4 bases had no gene match. Per the germline V gene, CDR1 is MNHEY and CDR2 is SVGAGI. The DNA of the CDR3 is TGTGCCAGCAGTTACTCGCAACTAGCGGCCAATGAGCAGTTCTTC. Translation gives CASSYSQLAANEQFF.

The chain combines TRBV29-1 with TRBJ2-5, with D possibly being TRBD1 or TRBD2 (5 bases each). The J call is uncertain, as TRBJ2-7 better fits the DNA end. CDR1 and CDR2 (germline): SQVTM, ANQGSEA. The CDR3 extends over 12 amino acids. The CDR3 protein is CSARDQDDEQYF. The DNA for the CDR3 is TGCAGCGCAAGGGACCAAGACGACGAGCAGTACTTC.

V and J are TRBV6-1 and TRBJ1-1; the D gene is possibly TRBD1 (5 bases). V lost 4 bases, J lost 4 bases, and 13 bases lay in between. Per the germline V gene, CDR1 is MNHNS and CDR2 is SASEGT. The CDR3 covers 14 residues. The CDR3 loop is CASSGGTGFTEAFF. Here the CDR3 DNA reads TGTGCCAGCAGTGGAGGAACAGGCTTCACTGAAGCTTTCTTT.

This chain connects TRBV13 to TRBJ2-6, with 10 bases fitting TRBD2. The V and J ends lost 2 bases and 0 bases, in that order; junction bases with no gene match: 1. From germline, CDR1 is PRHDT and CDR2 FYEKMQ (reference sequence). The length of the CDR3 is 17 residues. This chain's CDR3 is CASSLPSGSSGANVLTF. The DNA of the CDR3 is TGTGCCAGCAGCTTACCTAGCGGGAGCTCTGGGGCCAACGTCCTGACTTTC.

The rearrangement links TRBV10-3 to TRBJ1-1, with 9 nucleotides matching TRBD1. CDR1 and CDR2 from the germline V gene are ENHRY and SYGVKD. The CDR3 has 16 residues. The trim removed 5 bases at V and 7 bases at J, leaving 14 bases unmatched. The CDR3 spells CAISYRDRDLANEAFF. The CDR3 DNA is TGTGCCATCAGTTACCGGGACAGGGATCTCGCAAATGAAGCTTTCTTT.

This chain uses TRBV27 with TRBJ2-5; D is perhaps TRBD1 (5 bases). The CDR3 totals 17 residues. Trimming took off 2 bases at V and 4 bases at J, with 20 bases between the two ends. CDR1 is MNHEY, CDR2 SMNVEV, per germline (reference sequence). In nucleotides, the CDR3 is TGTGCCAGCAGTTTACAGATCCCGACAGAGCCCCGAGAGACCCAGTACTTC. This encodes CASSLQIPTEPRETQYF.

J is TRBJ2-1 and V is TRBV7-9; tentative D call: TRBD2 (6 bases). V was cut by 4 bases and J by 5 bases, with 27 bases left in between. CDR1 and CDR2 from the germline V gene are SEHNR and FQNEAQ (reference sequence). The CDR3 loop spans 19 amino acids. CDR3 loop: CASSSTGVIRTPVNNEQFF. In DNA, the CDR3 is TGTGCCAGCAGCTCTACGGGAGTTATAAGGACCCCCGTTAACAATGAGCAGTTCTTC.

This chain links TRBV28 with TRBJ2-7; D possibly matches TRBD1 or TRBD2 (7 bases each). The CDR3 runs to 14 residues. V lost 10 bases to trimming and J lost 0 bases, with 16 bases between them. Germline-derived CDR1 and CDR2 are MDHEN and SYDVKM. The CDR3 DNA reads as TGTGCCACCGGTGGGAGGGGGCTCTCCTACGAGCAGTACTTC. As protein: CATGGRGLSYEQYF.

Notes on this clone: The identical CDR3 is also encoded by other nucleotide sequences in the sample. The V call is TRBV27, the J call TRBJ2-7, with TRBD2 matching 11 bases. Per germline, CDR1 MNHEY and CDR2 SMNVEV (reference sequence). J gave up 3 bases and V 2 bases, and 3 bases lay outside the gene matches. The CDR3 length is 15 residues. CDR3 loop: CASSLRGTSGYEQYF. The CDR3 coding sequence is TGTGCCAGCAGTTTACGCGGGACTAGCGGCTACGAGCAGTACTTC.

As regards this clone: The same CDR3 also results from other DNA sequences found in this sample. This rearrangement joins TRBV7-3 to TRBJ2-1, with a possible D match to TRBD1 (6 bases). Germline-derived CDR1 and CDR2 are SGHTA and FQGTGA. The CDR3 length is 13 residues. V lost 5 bases and J 7 bases, leaving 12 bases between the germline ends. CDR3 sequence: CASSPGQGNEQFF. CDR3 DNA: TGTGCCAGCAGCCCGGGACAAGGGAATGAGCAGTTCTTC.